There are a few counts of the clone carrying this T cell receptor (beta chain). The data were taken from a study of blood T cells in healthy people across ages. The authors ran a second PCR of about 7 to 11 cycles using a sample-barcoded 5' primer and a J-beta primer mix. TCRdb reprocessed the 5' RACE reads with MiXCR, giving one entry per CDR3 protein. The repertoire holds some 750,000 distinct CDR3 sequences, 22% seen once, with roughly a fifth in the top ten. Germline V CDR1 and CDR2: SGHVS, FNYEAQ. The CDR3 extends over 14 amino acids. Sequenced sample: blood. This sequence joins TRBV7-6 and TRBJ2-5; D may be TRBD1 or TRBD2 (5 bases each). The J call may be wrong; the DNA end is better matched by TRBJ2-7. This TCR was sampled from a man in his sixties or seventies in good health. CDR3 nucleotide sequence: TGTGCCAGCAGCATCGGGGCTCTAGGCTACGAGCAGTACTTC. Amino acid sequence: CASSIGALGYEQYF.